A selection of T cell receptor beta chains follows, all from one sample in a study of cytomegalovirus exposure and HLA in healthy donors. Using immunoSEQ multiplex PCR, the repertoire was profiled, and TCRdb retains in-frame clones only, with some absent. The sample yields some 150,000 clones, about four fifths seen once. Sequencing was carried out using PBMCs. The receptors here all came from a man in his fifties in good health and CMV-seropositive. The CDR3 runs from the conserved cysteine through the conserved F or W. D genes are given only for firm matches. Clone size is not always given. Where it is, it says once, few, many or a class for expanded clones.

TRBV10-3	few	TRBD1	TRBJ1-5	TGTGCCACCCGGGGCCTAACAGGGGGTGGCAATCAGCCCCAGCATTTT	CATRGLTGGGNQPQHF
TRBV11-3	NA	NA	TRBJ2-1	TGTGCCAGCAGCGAGGACAGCTACTACAATGAGCAGTTCTTC	CASSEDSYYNEQFF
TRBV11-2	NA	NA	TRBJ2-7	TGTGCCAGCAGCCCAAGGGCACGGGACTACGAGCAGTACTTC	CASSPRARDYEQYF
TRBV11-3	once	NA	TRBJ2-3	TGTGCCAGCCCGCTCTTGGGTGGGGCCACAGATACGCAGTATTTT	CASPLLGGATDTQYF
TRBV27	NA	NA	TRBJ1-2	TGTGCCAGCCGGCCGGGGGTTAACTATGGCTACACCTTC	CASRPGVNYGYTF
TRBV10-1	NA	NA	TRBJ1-1	TGCGCCAGTCAGACTGAGATTAACACTGAAGCTTTCTTT	CASQTEINTEAFF
TRBV10-1	NA	TRBD1	TRBJ2-7	TGCGCCAGCAGTGCCGCCGGGACAGCCTACGAGCAGTACTTC	CASSAAGTAYEQYF
TRBV20-1	NA	NA	TRBJ1-3	TGCAGTGCTAGCCTCGGAAACACCATATATTTT	CSASLGNTIYF
TRBV27	NA	TRBD1	TRBJ1-2	TGTGCCAGCAGTTTATCCGGACAGGGTTACGGCTACACCTTC	CASSLSGQGYGYTF
TRBV5-1	NA	NA	TRBJ1-4	TGCGCCAGCAGCTTGGGTGCGGGTAATGAAAAACTGTTTTTT	CASSLGAGNEKLFF
TRBV5-1	NA	TRBD2	TRBJ2-5	TGCGCCAGCAGCGGGGGGTATACGGGACTAGCGCCCCGGGAGACCCAGTACTTC	CASSGGYTGLAPRETQYF
TRBV6-5	NA	NA	TRBJ1-3	TGTGCCAGCAGTCGACAGGCCAACTCTGGAAACACCATATATTTT	CASSRQANSGNTIYF
TRBV10-1	NA	NA	TRBJ2-1	TGCGCCAGCAGTGAGGGGCAGTACAATGAGCAGTTCTTC	CASSEGQYNEQFF
TRBV5-1	NA	NA	TRBJ1-1	TGCGCCAGCAGCTTGGGGGGACAGAACACTGAAGCTTTCTTT	CASSLGGQNTEAFF
TRBV28	few	TRBD1	TRBJ1-4	TGTGCCAGCAGTACTCTCCCACCGGGACAGGGTAATGAAAAACTGTTTTTT	CASSTLPPGQGNEKLFF
TRBV27	once	TRBD2	TRBJ2-3	TGTGCCAGCAGTTTCACTAGCGAAGGCACAGATACGCAGTATTTT	CASSFTSEGTDTQYF
TRBV5-1	NA	NA	TRBJ2-7	TGCGCCAGCAGCTTGGTGGCAGGGGAATACGAGCAGTACTTC	CASSLVAGEYEQYF
TRBV5-1	NA	NA	TRBJ2-3	TGCGCCAGCAGCTTGGAGCAGGTTAGCACAGATACGCAGTATTTT	CASSLEQVSTDTQYF
TRBV19	once	TRBD2	TRBJ2-5	TGTGCCAGTAGGTGGACTAGCGGGAGCCCAGAGACCCAGTACTTC	CASRWTSGSPETQYF
TRBV9	NA	NA	TRBJ1-1	TGTGCCAGCAGCGTAGGGAGTGGGTACACTGAAGCTTTCTTT	CASSVGSGYTEAFF
TRBV19	few	NA	TRBJ2-3	TGTGCCAGTAGTATGGGGGGACGGTTCACAGATACGCAGTATTTT	CASSMGGRFTDTQYF
TRBV27	NA	TRBD2	TRBJ2-7	TGTGCCAGCAGTTTATCGACTAGCGGTGCTGACGAGCAGTACTTC	CASSLSTSGADEQYF
TRBV29-1	NA	TRBD1	TRBJ2-7	TGCAGCGTAGGGACAGCAGACGGCGAGCAGTACTTC	CSVGTADGEQYF
TRBV10-3	NA	TRBD1	TRBJ1-1	TGTGCAAACTGGGCAGGGGGCAGTCGGACTGAAGCTTTCTTT	CANWAGGSRTEAFF
TRBV7-2	NA	NA	TRBJ2-7	TGTGCCAGCAGCTTAAGGGTGAGGGCTTCCTACGAGCAGTACTTC	CASSLRVRASYEQYF
TRBV9	NA	TRBD2	TRBJ2-1	TGTGCCAGCAGCGTAGCTATGTCGGGACTAGGAGAGGGGAAGCAGTTCTTC	CASSVAMSGLGEGKQFF
TRBV6-1	NA	TRBD1	TRBJ1-2	TGTGCCAGCAGCCGGCGGGACAGGACTTATGGCTACACCTTC	CASSRRDRTYGYTF
TRBV7-9	NA	TRBD1	TRBJ2-1	TGTTCCAGCAGCTTAGGGACAGGCTACAATGAGCAGTTCTTC	CSSSLGTGYNEQFF
TRBV5-1	NA	TRBD1	TRBJ2-7	TGCGCCACCCGGGTCGGGACAGGGACATACGAGCAGTACTTC	CATRVGTGTYEQYF
TRBV27	NA	TRBD1	TRBJ1-6	TGTGCCAGCAGTTTATCCGACAGGGGGGTGAATGCGGCCCTCCACTTT	CASSLSDRGVNAALHF
TRBV2	NA	NA	TRBJ2-1	TGTGCCAGCAAACGGGACACTTACAATGAGCAGTTCTTC	CASKRDTYNEQFF
TRBV6-6	NA	NA	TRBJ2-1	TGTGCCAGCAGCTCCAGCGGTAGTCAGTTCTTC	CASSSSGSQFF
TRBV7-7	NA	TRBD2	TRBJ2-2	TGTGCTAGCAGCTCGATAGCGGGAGGAGGGGCCTATAACACCGGGGAGCTGTTTTTT	CASSSIAGGGAYNTGELFF
TRBV6-5	NA	NA	TRBJ2-7	TGTGCCAGCAGCCCAGGGGAACTCACCTACGAGCAGTACTTC	CASSPGELTYEQYF
TRBV19	NA	NA	TRBJ1-5	TGTGCCAGTAGTCCTGGACAGCCGAATCAGCCCCAGCATTTT	CASSPGQPNQPQHF
TRBV7-6	NA	TRBD2	TRBJ2-7	TGTGCCAGCAGCCCCGGACTAGCGGGAGGCCGGGAGCAGTACTTC	CASSPGLAGGREQYF
TRBV19	NA	TRBD2	TRBJ2-1	TGTTCAACTAGCGGAGAATACAATGAGCAGTTCTTC	CSTSGEYNEQFF
TRBV4-1	NA	NA	TRBJ2-2	TGCGCCAGCAGCCAACAGACAGGGAACACCGGGGAGCTGTTTTTT	CASSQQTGNTGELFF
TRBV18	NA	TRBD1	TRBJ1-1	TGTGCCAGCTCAACAGGGGGGGGTAGCACTGAAGCTTTCTTT	CASSTGGGSTEAFF
TRBV10-3	NA	TRBD1	TRBJ2-7	TGTGCCATCAGCGTCTCGGACAGGGGCTACGAGCAGTACTTC	CAISVSDRGYEQYF
TRBV28	NA	NA	TRBJ2-1	TGTGCCAGCAGTTTAAGTGGGAGCTCCTACAATGAGCAGTTCTTC	CASSLSGSSYNEQFF
TRBV2	NA	TRBD2	TRBJ2-3	TGTGCCAGCAGACAAACTAGCGGGGAGGGTACGCAGTATTTT	CASRQTSGEGTQYF
TRBV18	NA	TRBD1	TRBJ1-4	TGTGCCAGCTCACCAGGGACAGTAACCGAAAAACTGTTTTTT	CASSPGTVTEKLFF
TRBV9	NA	NA	TRBJ2-7	TGTGCCAGCAGCGTACAAGGGGGGGAAGGTATCTACGAGCAGTACTTC	CASSVQGGEGIYEQYF
TRBV5-1	NA	NA	TRBJ2-7	TGCGCCAGCAGCCAAGAGGGGGGGGCCTACGAGCAGTACTTC	CASSQEGGAYEQYF
TRBV5-1	NA	TRBD2	TRBJ2-7	TGCGCCAGCAGCTTGTTTCCTAGCGGGATTTACGAGCAGTACTTC	CASSLFPSGIYEQYF
TRBV6-1	NA	NA	TRBJ1-6	TGTGCCAGCAGTGTTTCCAGGGGAAGCTCCTATAATTCACCCCTCCACTTT	CASSVSRGSSYNSPLHF
TRBV9	once	TRBD1	TRBJ2-1	TGTGCCAGCAGCGGCGAACACAGGGGCTACAATGAGCAGTTCTTC	CASSGEHRGYNEQFF
TRBV6-4	NA	NA	TRBJ1-1	TGTGCCAGCAGTAAAACAGGGTCGGACACTGAAGCTTTCTTT	CASSKTGSDTEAFF
TRBV6-1	NA	NA	TRBJ2-7	TGTGCCAGCAGTGAGGAGCCAGCAGGGAGGTACGAGCAGTACTTC	CASSEEPAGRYEQYF
TRBV29-1	NA	NA	TRBJ2-1	TGCAGCGTCGGGGTATTAGATGGCAATGAGCAGTTCTTC	CSVGVLDGNEQFF
TRBV28	NA	NA	TRBJ2-7	TGTGCCAGCAGTTTATCCTCTACTACGTACTTC	CASSLSSTTYF
TRBV5-4	NA	TRBD2	TRBJ2-2	TGTGCCAGCAGCATTGTGGGGGGGAGTCTGAACGGGGAGCTGTTTTTT	CASSIVGGSLNGELFF